One sample yielded the 28 T cell receptor beta chains listed below, sequenced in a study of T-cell reconstitution after alpha-beta-depleted transplantation in children. Preparation of the TCRbeta library was carried out with unique molecular identifiers. Via MiXCR, TCRdb re-called the PCR reads, giving one row per CDR3 protein. Altogether about 640,000 distinct CDR3 sequences are present, over 10% being singletons, with the ten largest covering 2.2%. This sample comprised PBMCs, mostly from graft donor cells, obtained 360 days after TCRalphabeta/CD19-depleted stem cell transplant. The receptors come from a male patient under 18 who had a stem cell transplant for acute myeloid leukemia, so the T cells may come from the graft donor.

There are many counts of this clonotype. The CDR3 DNA follows: TGTGCCAGCAAGAAGAGGCGGGAGGGCCCCTACAATGAGCAGTTCTTC. Encoded protein: CASKKRREGPYNEQFF. The rearrangement joins TRBV21-1 to TRBJ2-1; the table's D call of TRBD2 was not tested on the DNA. TRBV21-1 is a recognized pseudogene. The CDR3 is made up of 16 amino acids.

This clonotype was seen repeatedly, ten times or more. The chain carries TRBV7-2 and TRBJ2-1, with a tentative D call TRBD1 (6 bases). This CDR3 has 16 amino acids. Trimming left V 6 bases short and J 0 bases short, with 15 bases between. Looked up from germline, CDR1 is SGHTA and CDR2 is FQGNSA. The CDR3 sequence is CASRPPQGYSYNEQFF. The CDR3, as DNA: TGTGCCAGCAGGCCTCCTCAGGGGTACTCCTACAATGAGCAGTTCTTC.

This clonotype has a single count. An end of the junction does not agree with germline; a read error may underlie this. V and J are TRBV24-1 and TRBJ2-5; 12 bases are a match to TRBD1. CDR3 length: 16 amino acids. The V gene's germline CDR1 is KGHDR and CDR2 SFDVKD. Here the CDR3 reads CAASDGDRGRGETQYF. The CDR3, as DNA: TGTGCCGCCAGTGATGGGGACAGGGGGCGCGGAGAGACCCAGTACTTC.

This clonotype was counted between two and nine times. This chain uses TRBV6-2 or TRBV6-3 with TRBJ2-7; D not certain. Germline V gene lookup returns CDR1 MNHEY and CDR2 SVGEGT. With 7 bases removed from V and 4 bases from J, the gap between germline ends came to 8 bases. The CDR3 has 11 amino acids. The DNA for the CDR3 is TGTGCCAGCATGGTAGGTTACGAGCAGTACTTC. Protein: CASMVGYEQYF.

This clonotype was observed many times. This chain uses TRBV28 with TRBJ2-7; TRBD1 matches at 9 bases. The CDR3 spans 17 residues. V was clipped by 4 bases and J by 1 base; unmatched bases: 11. Per the germline V gene, CDR1 is MDHEN and CDR2 is SYDVKM. CDR3 sequence (DNA): TGTGCCAGCAGTTGGGACAGGGCCCGGGTGGGGTCCTACGAGCAGTACTTC. Translation gives CASSWDRARVGSYEQYF. The complete variable domain, with remaining parts taken from reference TRBV28 and TRBJ2-7, reads DVKVTQSSRYLVKRTGEKVFLECVQDMDHENMFWYRQDPGLGLRLIYFSYDVKMKEKGDIPEGYSVSREKKERFSLILESASTNQTSMYLCASSWDRARVGSYEQYFGPGTRLTVT.

This clonotype has a handful of counts. In DNA form, the CDR3 reads TGCAGCGGGGGATTACTAGCGGGAGGAGGGGATGAGCAGTTCTTC. Translation gives CSGGLLAGGGDEQFF. V usage is TRBV29-1 and J usage is TRBJ2-1, with TRBD2 matching 12 bases. Germline CDR1 is SQVTM and CDR2 is ANQGSEA. V shed 7 bases and J 8 bases; nucleotides not matched to a gene: 12. This CDR3 is 15 amino acids long.

The chain combines TRBV24-1 with TRBJ2-5, with 12 bases matching TRBD2. After removal of 5 bases from V and 1 base from J, the junction contained 7 bases not matched to a gene. The germline V gene encodes CDR1 KGHDR and CDR2 SFDVKD. This CDR3 region has 17 residues. Here the CDR3 DNA reads TGTGCCACCAGTGGTGCCACTAGCGGGAGGTTCCAAGAGACCCAGTACTTC. Translation gives CATSGATSGRFQETQYF.

This clonotype was observed a handful of times. The gene calls are TRBV7-8 and TRBJ2-7, with D maybe TRBD2 (6 bases). V lost 2 bases, J lost 4 bases, and 12 bases lay in between. The CDR3 totals 14 residues. Germline values: CDR1 SGHVS, CDR2 FQNEAQ. The CDR3 here is CASSLTASEYEQYF. In DNA form, the CDR3 reads TGTGCCAGCAGCTTAACGGCTAGCGAGTACGAGCAGTACTTC.

The chain has TRBV6-2 or TRBV6-3 and TRBJ1-2; D is perhaps TRBD1 (6 bases). The germline V gene has CDR1 MNHEY and CDR2 SVGEGT. V was shortened by 6 bases and J by 3 bases, with 11 bases between the two germline ends. This CDR3 region has 13 residues. This CDR3 is CASSAQGDYGYTF. Here the CDR3 DNA reads TGTGCCAGCAGCGCACAGGGAGACTATGGCTACACCTTC.

The chain joins TRBV6-1 to TRBJ2-5; 10 positions agree with TRBD1. V trimming: 5 bases; J trimming: 1 base; junction bases outside the gene matches: 13. Germline CDR1 is MNHNS and CDR2 is SASEGT. This CDR3 has 18 amino acids. CDR3 nucleotides: TGTGCCAGCAGTCCCCGGGACAGGGGCCGCCCCTTCCAAGAGACCCAGTACTTC. Translated: CASSPRDRGRPFQETQYF.

This clonotype appeared a few times. This chain connects TRBV11-2 to TRBJ2-1; 13 positions match TRBD2. The germline V gene encodes CDR1 SGHAT and CDR2 FQNNGV. This CDR3 is built from 19 residues. V trimming: 1 base; J trimming: 7 bases; junction bases outside the gene matches: 13. CDR3 DNA: TGTGCCAGCAGCTTAGGGACTAGCGGGAGTAGCCTTATTTCGAATGAGCAGTTCTTC. Residues: CASSLGTSGSSLISNEQFF.

The CDR3 bases are TGTGCCAGCAGTGACGGACGGGACACTGAAGCTTTCTTT. The encoded protein is CASSDGRDTEAFF. The chain carries TRBV28 and TRBJ1-1; the D is unclear. The CDR3 totals 13 residues. CDR1 MDHEN and CDR2 SYDVKM come from the germline V gene. Trimming shortened V by 5 bases and J by 3 bases, and 10 bases separated the two germline ends.

This clonotype was seen a handful of times. The chain employs TRBV29-1 and TRBJ2-7; TRBD1 might be the D (6 bases). Looked up from germline, CDR1 is SQVTM and CDR2 is ANQGSEA. The ends were cut back, 4 bases at V and 0 bases at J, with 13 bases in the middle. CDR3 length equals 14 residues. The CDR3 sequence: CSVGGTRSSYEQYF. The CDR3 region has the DNA TGCAGCGTTGGGGGGACACGGAGCTCCTACGAGCAGTACTTC.

The table lists this clonotype with a few counts. The chain has TRBV6-2 or TRBV6-3 and TRBJ2-1, with 9 nucleotides matching TRBD2. Trimming at V came to 0 bases and at J to 7 bases, leaving 7 bases not matched to a gene. The length of the CDR3 is 16 residues. Looked up from germline, CDR1 is MNHEY and CDR2 is SVGEGT. DNA of the CDR3: TGTGCCAGCAGTTACTCGAGTAGCGGGAGAAGAAATGAGCAGTTCTTC. Amino acid sequence: CASSYSSSGRRNEQFF.

This clonotype has just a few counts. V usage is TRBV18 and J usage is TRBJ2-7; D remains ambiguous. Germline CDR1 and CDR2: KGHSH and LQKENI. The germline V and J ends were trimmed by 4 bases and 3 bases, with 7 bases remaining between them. The CDR3 has 12 residues. The DNA for the CDR3 is TGTGCCAGCTCACTTAAGCACTACGAGCAGTACTTC. Protein sequence: CASSLKHYEQYF.

The CDR3 reads CASRARGAAFF. The CDR3 region has the DNA TGTGCCAGCAGGGCGCGGGGGGCGGCTTTCTTT. V usage is TRBV5-8 and J usage is TRBJ1-1; tentative D call: TRBD1 (6 bases). Germline CDR1 is SGHTS and CDR2 is YDEGEE. V lost 5 bases and J 11 bases, leaving 13 bases between the germline ends. The CDR3 covers 11 residues. The whole variable domain, remainder taken from reference TRBV5-8 and TRBJ1-1, is EAGVTQSPTHLIKTRGQQATLRCSPISGHTSVYWYQQALGLGLQFLLWYDEGEERNRGNFPPRFSGRQFPNYSSELNVNALELEDSALYLCASRARGAAFFGQGTRLTVV.

J is TRBJ2-1 and V is TRBV27; 10 nucleotides line up with TRBD1. After removal of 6 bases from V and 4 bases from J, the junction contained 9 bases not matched to a gene. The CDR3 runs 16 residues. Germline V gives CDR1 MNHEY, CDR2 SMNVEV (reference sequence). The CDR3 region is CASRPGQGSWYNEQFF. CDR3 DNA sequence: TGTGCCAGCAGGCCGGGACAGGGGTCGTGGTACAATGAGCAGTTCTTC.

There are many counts of this clonotype. The V and J genes are TRBV12-3 or TRBV12-4 and TRBJ2-4, with 9 bases aligning to TRBD2. The CDR3 loop spans 16 amino acids. Trimming took 4 bases from V and 7 from J; bases not matched to a gene: 11. The CDR3 reads CASSWSGRLGWNIQYF. Here the CDR3 DNA reads TGTGCCAGCAGTTGGAGCGGGAGGCTTGGTTGGAACATTCAGTACTTC.

This clonotype was detected only a few times. This chain links TRBV27 with TRBJ2-4; 9 bases line up with TRBD1. The CDR3 runs to 19 residues. J lost 4 bases, V lost 3 bases, and 16 bases had no gene match. Germline values: CDR1 MNHEY, CDR2 SMNVEV (reference sequence). The CDR3 protein is CASSFLPNPGTGMKNIQYF. Written as DNA, the CDR3 is TGTGCCAGCAGTTTTCTTCCCAATCCCGGGACAGGGATGAAAAACATTCAGTACTTC.

A few counts support this clonotype. This chain links TRBV18 with TRBJ2-5; 10 nucleotides agree with TRBD2. V lost 0 bases and J lost 2; bases outside the gene matches: 3. The germline V gene encodes CDR1 KGHSH and CDR2 LQKENI. The CDR3 loop spans 16 amino acids. CDR3: CASSPPSGGRQETQYF. For the CDR3, the DNA is TGTGCCAGCTCACCACCTAGCGGGGGGCGGCAAGAGACCCAGTACTTC.

The chain couples TRBV28 to TRBJ2-7; 8 bases line up with TRBD2. Per the germline V gene, CDR1 is MDHEN and CDR2 is SYDVKM. Trimming took 7 bases from V and 1 from J; bases not matched to a gene: 3. The CDR3 is 13 residues long. The CDR3 DNA follows: TGTGCCAGCACTACTAGCGGTTCCTACGAGCAGTACTTC. Translating gives CASTTSGSYEQYF. Filled out from reference TRBV28 and TRBJ2-7, the complete variable domain reads DVKVTQSSRYLVKRTGEKVFLECVQDMDHENMFWYRQDPGLGLRLIYFSYDVKMKEKGDIPEGYSVSREKKERFSLILESASTNQTSMYLCASTTSGSYEQYFGPGTRLTVT.

This clonotype was picked up a small number of times. The chain is built from TRBV20-1 and TRBJ2-3; D call uncertain. The V gene lost 1 base and the J gene lost 2 bases, with 7 bases spanning the gap. Germline CDR1 DFQATT, CDR2 SNEGSKA (reference sequence). This CDR3 is 13 amino acids long. CDR3 coding DNA: TGCAGTGCTAGAGGACACCCCACAGATACGCAGTATTTT. Protein: CSARGHPTDTQYF.

This clonotype appeared a few times. The chain joins TRBV20-1 to TRBJ2-1; D might be TRBD2 (5 bases). The CDR3 consists of 16 residues. Germline values: CDR1 DFQATT, CDR2 SNEGSKA (reference sequence). The V end was cut by 5 bases, the J end by 3 bases, with 20 bases between. The CDR3 loop is CSAPHPWTVHYNEQFF. The CDR3 DNA is TGCAGTGCTCCTCACCCTTGGACTGTACACTACAATGAGCAGTTCTTC.

The chain combines TRBV20-1 with TRBJ1-5; D uncertain. Germline V gene lookup returns CDR1 DFQATT and CDR2 SNEGSKA (reference sequence). This CDR3 comprises 15 residues. V lost 2 bases and J 0 bases, leaving 11 bases between the germline ends. The chain's CDR3 is CSARRAGDSNQPQHF. CDR3 nucleotides: TGCAGTGCTAGAAGGGCGGGAGATAGCAATCAGCCCCAGCATTTT.

The V call is TRBV6-5, the J call TRBJ2-5; unclear D gene. This CDR3 comprises 14 residues. V gave up 0 bases and J gave up 1 base, with 6 bases separating them. Germline V lookup: CDR1 MNHEY, CDR2 SVGAGI. CDR3: CASSYSGLQETQYF. In DNA, the CDR3 is TGTGCCAGCAGTTACTCTGGCCTCCAAGAGACCCAGTACTTC.

The CDR3 sequence is CASNVGGTEAFF. DNA of the CDR3: TGTGCCAGCAACGTCGGGGGGACTGAAGCTTTCTTT. The V gene is TRBV2, the J gene TRBJ1-1; D is perhaps TRBD1 (5 bases). Per the germline V gene, CDR1 is SNHLY and CDR2 is FYNNEI. V lost 7 bases and J lost 5, with 11 bases in between. CDR3 length: 12 amino acids.

This clonotype was seen at least ten times. This chain uses TRBV11-1 with TRBJ2-2; D may be TRBD1 (5 bases). The CDR3 has 14 amino acids. V dropped 6 bases and J dropped 1 base, with 9 bases sitting between them. CDR1 is SGHAT and CDR2 is FQDESV in the germline V gene (reference sequence). The CDR3 loop reads CASSTGQNTGELFF. CDR3 nucleotides: TGTGCCAGCAGTACCGGACAGAACACCGGGGAGCTGTTTTTT.

The chain uses TRBV7-8 and TRBJ1-2; unclear D gene. In germline, CDR1 is SGHVS, CDR2 FQNEAQ. With 3 bases removed from V and 3 bases from J, the gap between germline ends came to 11 bases. The CDR3 loop spans 14 amino acids. The CDR3 DNA reads as TGTGCCAGCAGCTTGGACCTTTCTGACTATGGCTACACCTTC. This sequence encodes CASSLDLSDYGYTF.